These T cell receptor beta chains were read from a single sample in a study of CXCR3-negative and CXCR3-positive naive CD8 T cells. TCRdb reprocessed the 5' RACE reads; each CDR3 protein has one entry and no DNA is given. Here the sample table reports 150,000 to 160,000 distinct CDR3 sequences. Sequenced sample: naive CXCR3+ CD8+ T cells from blood. These receptors originate from a human donor in good health. Some clones in this sample may be carry-over from other donors' samples. CDR3s include the opening cysteine and the closing phenylalanine or tryptophan. Fields, in order: J gene, V gene, CDR3 protein.

j_gene: TRBJ2-5
v_gene: TRBV29-1
CDR3aa: CSVDRTGGRETQYF

j_gene: TRBJ1-1
v_gene: TRBV5-1
CDR3aa: CASSLDRWNTEAFF

j_gene: TRBJ2-5
v_gene: TRBV10-3
CDR3aa: CAISDARWQETQYF

j_gene: TRBJ2-3
v_gene: TRBV28
CDR3aa: CASSNRRLAGTDTQYF

j_gene: TRBJ2-1
v_gene: TRBV7-3
CDR3aa: CASSLTGNSYNEQFF

j_gene: TRBJ2-1
v_gene: TRBV19
CDR3aa: CASSRLAGNYNEQFF

j_gene: TRBJ1-5
v_gene: TRBV12-3/TRBV12-4
CDR3aa: CASSPGWQSSNQPQHF

j_gene: TRBJ1-1
v_gene: TRBV4-1
CDR3aa: CASSRGQEGDTEAFF

j_gene: TRBJ2-1
v_gene: TRBV2
CDR3aa: CASKIYDNEQFF

j_gene: TRBJ2-3
v_gene: TRBV5-1
CDR3aa: CASSLGTPSTDTQYF

j_gene: TRBJ2-7
v_gene: TRBV28
CDR3aa: CASSDRQGYEQYF

j_gene: TRBJ2-2
v_gene: TRBV23-1
CDR3aa: CASSRVGRNTGELFF

j_gene: TRBJ1-5
v_gene: TRBV23-1
CDR3aa: CASSQGTGPDPYQPQHF

j_gene: TRBJ2-7
v_gene: TRBV5-1
CDR3aa: CASSPLEGDSRYEQYF

j_gene: TRBJ2-3
v_gene: TRBV7-8
CDR3aa: CASSLARGSGRGTDTQYF

j_gene: TRBJ2-3
v_gene: TRBV6-2/TRBV6-3
CDR3aa: CASSYQRGDLTEYF

j_gene: TRBJ2-1
v_gene: TRBV2
CDR3aa: CASTLAFYNEQFF

j_gene: TRBJ2-1
v_gene: TRBV12-3/TRBV12-4
CDR3aa: CASSLLGNNNEQFF

j_gene: TRBJ2-1
v_gene: TRBV27
CDR3aa: CASSLKTGKKTLLHNEQFF

j_gene: TRBJ2-7
v_gene: TRBV28
CDR3aa: CASRKRQGYYEQYF

j_gene: TRBJ2-3
v_gene: TRBV10-1
CDR3aa: CASTNYSGGINTQYF

j_gene: TRBJ1-2
v_gene: TRBV27
CDR3aa: CASSLTKGGNYGYTF

j_gene: TRBJ1-2
v_gene: TRBV4-3
CDR3aa: CASSLGTAFYGYTF

j_gene: TRBJ2-3
v_gene: TRBV15
CDR3aa: CATSSKSTDTQYF

j_gene: TRBJ1-6
v_gene: TRBV7-9
CDR3aa: CASSPDGVFSNSPLHF

j_gene: TRBJ1-5
v_gene: TRBV28
CDR3aa: CASTQYRGSGQPQHF

j_gene: TRBJ2-7
v_gene: TRBV20-1
CDR3aa: CSARTDSREQYF

j_gene: TRBJ2-7
v_gene: TRBV10-3
CDR3aa: CAISVGTGVSYEQYF

j_gene: TRBJ2-1
v_gene: TRBV3-1
CDR3aa: CASSQEGLGGREQFF

j_gene: TRBJ2-1
v_gene: TRBV28
CDR3aa: CASSLVYEQFF

j_gene: TRBJ1-2
v_gene: TRBV10-3
CDR3aa: CAISESGGEATHLDGYTF

j_gene: TRBJ2-7
v_gene: TRBV2
CDR3aa: CASSGQPYEQYF

j_gene: TRBJ2-3
v_gene: TRBV12-3/TRBV12-4
CDR3aa: CASSLSGAPSTDTQYF

j_gene: TRBJ2-6
v_gene: TRBV27
CDR3aa: CASSGANVLTF